This T cell receptor beta chain was retrieved from a study of blood T cell repertoires in COVID-19. As originally analysed: It was from reference gene primer amplification that nucleated cell counts were estimated. Sequenced by immunoSEQ multiplex PCR; TCRdb stores in-frame clones only, minus some. V, J and clone size are taken as reported in that table, and D and trimming were inferred from the DNA itself. This sample has 350,000 to 550,000 clones, with around 91% found just once. Germline V gene data show CDR1 as KGHDR and CDR2 as SFDVKD. Trimming took 3 bases from V and 3 from J, leaving 7 bases between them. The CDR3 has 13 residues.

The rearrangement links TRBV24-1 to TRBJ2-5; D not certain. Sequenced material: PBMCs or T cells enriched from blood (not recorded which). The TCR sequence derives from a man aged 30-40 years who had recovered from COVID-19. This CDR3 is CATSDKYKETQYF. Here the CDR3 DNA reads TGTGCCACCAGTGATAAATACAAAGAGACCCAGTACTTC.